This T cell receptor beta chain was identified during a study of T cells after yellow fever vaccination. With respect to this clonotype: The antigen remains unidentified.

As TCR cDNA was made by 5'RACE template switching, a universal primer site and UMIs were added. In TCRdb, the 5' RACE reads were re-called with MiXCR into one record per CDR3 protein. The data contain about 350,000 distinct CDR3 sequences, approximately 13% of them singletons. Study-wide results and limits: Shared CD4/CD8 clonotypes were a small share, likely from convergent recombination.

The input for sequencing was CD4+ T cells sorted from PBMCs, taken 15 days after the yellow fever booster vaccination. This receptor was obtained from a man between 18 and 29 years old who received the YFV17D yellow fever vaccine.

The CDR3 reads CAWRSQGTSPLHF. The CDR3 DNA reads as TGTGCCTGGAGGTCACAGGGGACTTCACCCCTCCACTTT. The chain combines TRBV30 with TRBJ1-6; TRBD1 matches at 7 bases. The CDR3 is 13 amino acids. V lost 3 bases, J lost 9 bases, and 5 bases stayed unmatched. Germline-derived CDR1 and CDR2 are GTSNPN and SVGIG (reference sequence).